These 30 T cell receptor beta chains were sequenced from one sample in a study of OX40 agonist ivuxolimab in advanced cancers. Generated by immunoSEQ multiplex PCR, the TCRdb table keeps only in-frame clones and is missing some. The sample has approximately 92,000 clones; approximately 95% are singletons. The specimen comprised CD4+ or CD8+ T cells sorted from blood, sampled in a trial of the OX40 agonist ivuxolimab. The receptors originated from an adult with an advanced solid tumor such as melanoma, head and neck, liver or kidney cancer.

This chain uses TRBV15 with TRBJ2-2; D tentatively fits TRBD1 or TRBD2 (7 bases each). The CDR3 covers 17 residues. V lost 5 bases and J lost 2, with 18 bases in between. CDR1 and CDR2 (germline): LNHNV, YYDKDF (reference sequence). The CDR3 loop is CATSADRDYLNTGELFF. The DNA for the CDR3 is TGTGCCACCAGCGCCGACAGGGACTACCTTAACACCGGGGAGCTGTTTTTT.

V is TRBV19 and J is TRBJ2-1; no clear D gene. Germline V gives CDR1 LNHDA, CDR2 SQIVND (reference sequence). Trimming took 3 bases from V and 6 from J, leaving 6 bases between them. This CDR3 spans 12 amino acids. CDR3 nucleotide sequence: TGTGCCAGTAGTATCGCCATCAATGAGCAGTTCTTC. Translated, it gives CASSIAINEQFF.

The genes are TRBV6-6 and TRBJ2-3; possible D gene TRBD2, 5 bases. Germline-derived CDR1 and CDR2 are MNHNY and SVGAGI (reference sequence). CDR3 length: 15 residues. V lost 2 bases to trimming and J lost 0 bases, with 9 bases between them. The CDR3, as DNA: TGTGCCAGCAGTTACCGGCCGGGAAGCACAGATACGCAGTATTTT. Amino acids: CASSYRPGSTDTQYF.

J is TRBJ2-3 and V is TRBV10-3, with 15 bases identical to TRBD2. CDR3 length: 17 residues. Germline trimming cut 7 bases from V and 0 bases from J; bases unmatched to any gene: 5. The V gene's germline CDR1 is ENHRY and CDR2 SYGVKD. The CDR3 DNA reads TGTGCCATCACCGCCGGACTAGCGGGGGGGAGCACAGATACGCAGTATTTT. It codes for CAITAGLAGGSTDTQYF.

V is TRBV6-1 and J is TRBJ1-5; 8 nucleotides match TRBD1. Germline V gene sequence: CDR1 MNHNS, CDR2 SASEGT. The J segment lost 4 bases and the V segment lost 2 bases, leaving 13 bases of the junction unmatched. The CDR3 loop spans 18 amino acids. The CDR3 nucleotides are TGTGCCAGCAGTGAATGGGCCGGAGGACAGGGAGGGAATCAGCCCCAGCATTTT. Encoded protein: CASSEWAGGQGGNQPQHF.

The rearrangement joins TRBV29-1 to TRBJ2-7; no clear D. Trimming removed 6 bases from V and 3 bases from J, with 21 bases in between. The CDR3 sequence is 15 residues long. Germline-derived CDR1 and CDR2 are SQVTM and ANQGSEA. CDR3 residues: CSVVSTLTGNYEQYF. In DNA form, the CDR3 reads TGCAGCGTAGTATCTACCTTGACTGGGAACTACGAGCAGTACTTC.

Worth noting for this clone: Other DNA sequences in this sample translate to the same CDR3. V is TRBV7-3 and J is TRBJ2-3, with TRBD2 matching 11 bases. CDR3 length equals 18 residues. The J segment lost 6 bases and the V segment lost 1 base, leaving 12 bases of the junction unmatched. Germline values: CDR1 SGHTA, CDR2 FQGTGA. The CDR3 nucleotides are TGTGCCAGCAGCTTAAGGAAGATGCTAGCGGGAGGAGAGGATACGCAGTATTTT. It yields the protein CASSLRKMLAGGEDTQYF.

The chain recombines TRBV27 with TRBJ2-2; 8 nucleotides match TRBD2. V shed 2 bases, J shed 1 base, and the junction held 0 bases outside the gene matches. Per germline, CDR1 MNHEY and CDR2 SMNVEV (reference sequence). CDR3 size: 15 residues. In DNA form, the CDR3 reads TGTGCCAGCAGTTTAGCGGGGGGGAACACCGGGGAGCTGTTTTTT. It is translated as CASSLAGGNTGELFF.

V usage is TRBV7-9 and J usage is TRBJ2-1, with 11 bases matching TRBD2. The CDR3 sequence is 15 residues long. CDR1 SEHNR and CDR2 FQNEAQ come from the germline V gene (reference sequence). Trimming took 5 bases from V and 7 from J; bases not matched to a gene: 7. The CDR3 sequence is CASSILAGVDNEQFF. CDR3 DNA sequence: TGTGCCAGCAGCATACTAGCGGGAGTCGATAATGAGCAGTTCTTC.

The gene calls are TRBV25-1 and TRBJ2-5; D is uncertain. Germline-derived CDR1 and CDR2 are MGHDK and SYGVNS. This CDR3 has 14 amino acids. Trimming took off 0 bases at V and 0 bases at J, with 5 bases between the two ends. In nucleotides, the CDR3 is TGTGCCAGCAGTGAATACCAGGACCAAGAGACCCAGTACTTC. This sequence encodes CASSEYQDQETQYF.

The V and J genes are TRBV28 and TRBJ2-5, with D possibly being TRBD1 (6 bases). Trimming shortened V by 7 bases and J by 5 bases, and 26 bases separated the two germline ends. The CDR3 extends over 17 amino acids. Germline V lookup: CDR1 MDHEN, CDR2 SYDVKM. The DNA for the CDR3 is TGTGCCAGCAAAATGCGAGAGAGGACAGTTCTGCAGGAGACCCAGTACTTC. Translated: CASKMRERTVLQETQYF. Variable domain in full (rest from reference TRBV28 and TRBJ2-5): DVKVTQSSRYLVKRTGEKVFLECVQDMDHENMFWYRQDPGLGLRLIYFSYDVKMKEKGDIPEGYSVSREKKERFSLILESASTNQTSMYLCASKMRERTVLQETQYFGPGTRLLVL.

The J gene is TRBJ1-1, the V gene TRBV5-1; no definite D call. There are 14 residues in the CDR3. Germline loops: CDR1 SGHRS, CDR2 YFSETQ. V was shortened by 1 base and J by 0 bases, with 7 bases between the two germline ends. CDR3 DNA sequence: TGCGCCAGCAGCTTGAATGGGGTGAACACTGAAGCTTTCTTT. The encoded protein is CASSLNGVNTEAFF.

The chain has TRBV5-6 and TRBJ2-6; the D gene could be TRBD1 or TRBD2 (5 bases each). Germline values: CDR1 SGHDT, CDR2 YYEEEE. The CDR3 runs 18 residues. V lost 3 bases to trimming and J lost 1 base, with 17 bases between them. In nucleotides, the CDR3 is TGTGCCAGCAGCTCCCGGGACGGATTCCTGTCTGGGGCCAACGTCCTGACTTTC. Its translation: CASSSRDGFLSGANVLTF.

The rearrangement links TRBV6-1 to TRBJ1-2; the D is unclear. V was cut by 1 base and J by 5 bases, with 11 bases left in between. Germline V CDR1 and CDR2: MNHNS, SASEGT. The CDR3 consists of 14 residues. The CDR3 DNA reads TGTGCCAGCAGTGAAGGCGGCAGCAAATATGGCTACACCTTC. It translates to CASSEGGSKYGYTF.

The genes are TRBV27 and TRBJ1-3; the D is unclear. The CDR3 has 16 amino acids. Germline loops: CDR1 MNHEY, CDR2 SMNVEV (reference sequence). V was trimmed by 4 bases and J by 0 bases, leaving 13 bases between them. The CDR3 sequence: CASSSIGPISGNTIYF. In nucleotides, the CDR3 is TGTGCCAGCAGTTCAATCGGGCCGATCTCTGGAAACACCATATATTTT.

The J gene is TRBJ1-4, the V gene TRBV6-6; 10 nucleotides align to TRBD1. Germline V gives CDR1 MNHNY, CDR2 SVGAGI (reference sequence). V shed 7 bases, J shed 9 bases, and the junction held 5 bases outside the gene matches. The CDR3 sequence is 13 residues long. DNA of the CDR3: TGTGCCAGCACCCGGGACAGGGGTAAAAAACTGTTTTTT. Amino acids: CASTRDRGKKLFF.

V and J are TRBV6-5 and TRBJ2-3; 11 nucleotides agree with TRBD2. Germline V gene data show CDR1 as MNHEY and CDR2 as SVGAGI. This CDR3 is 16 amino acids long. Unmatched junction bases numbered 3, after V lost 2 bases and J lost 2 bases. CDR3 sequence reads: CASSYGTSGPTDTQYF. The CDR3 nucleotides read TGTGCCAGCAGTTACGGGACTAGCGGTCCCACAGATACGCAGTATTTT.

This chain links TRBV19 with TRBJ2-7; TRBD1 aligns across 9 bases. Germline CDR1 is LNHDA and CDR2 is SQIVND (reference sequence). CDR3 size: 15 residues. Trimming took 5 bases from V and 2 from J; bases not matched to a gene: 7. CDR3 residues: CASSPGTGFPYEQYF. In nucleotides, the CDR3 is TGTGCCAGTAGTCCTGGGACAGGGTTTCCCTACGAGCAGTACTTC.

This chain uses TRBV28 with TRBJ2-5; TRBD1 matches at 7 bases. Germline values: CDR1 MDHEN, CDR2 SYDVKM. There are 13 residues in the CDR3. J gave up 2 bases and V 8 bases, and 5 bases lay outside the gene matches. The CDR3 bases are TGTGCCAGCTCATCGACAGGGCAAGAGACCCAGTACTTC. It translates to CASSSTGQETQYF.

This clone showed up just once. The V call is TRBV4-3, the J call TRBJ2-1, with 8 bases aligning to TRBD2. The CDR3 is 16 residues long. Germline lookup yields CDR1 LGHNA and CDR2 YSLEER. V shed 1 base and J 3 bases; nucleotides not matched to a gene: 5. As DNA, the CDR3 is TGCGCCAGCAGCCAAGCCCGACTAGCGAACTACAATGAGCAGTTCTTC. This translates into CASSQARLANYNEQFF.

This rearrangement joins TRBV30 to TRBJ2-7; tentatively, D is TRBD1 (5 bases). Germline lookup yields CDR1 GTSNPN and CDR2 SVGIG (reference sequence). CDR3 length: 11 residues. V lost 1 base and J lost 10, with 11 bases in between. Written as DNA, the CDR3 is TGTGCCTGGAGTGAGGGGTCAGGTCAGTACTTC. Protein: CAWSEGSGQYF.

The J gene is TRBJ2-7, the V gene TRBV7-8; D is ambiguous. Trimming removed 3 bases from V and 4 bases from J, with 10 bases in between. Germline loops: CDR1 SGHVS, CDR2 FQNEAQ. The CDR3 runs 13 residues. The CDR3 bases are TGTGCCAGCAGCTTGAGGCTTATTTACGAGCAGTACTTC. Amino acid sequence: CASSLRLIYEQYF.

The chain employs TRBV4-2 and TRBJ2-7, with a weak D call TRBD1 (6 bases). The CDR3 has 14 amino acids. Deletions cut 5 bases from V and 0 bases from J, with 11 bases between. Germline V CDR1 and CDR2: LGHNA, YNFKEQ. CDR3 sequence reads: CASSATGSSYEQYF. Here the CDR3 DNA reads TGTGCCAGCAGCGCAACAGGGAGCTCCTACGAGCAGTACTTC.

V gene TRBV9 combines with J gene TRBJ1-1; 9 positions match TRBD1. J gave up 3 bases and V 5 bases, and 11 bases lay outside the gene matches. The CDR3 is made up of 16 amino acids. CDR1 SGDLS and CDR2 YYNGEE come from the germline V gene. This CDR3 reads CASRGRTGERDTEAFF. CDR3 in DNA: TGTGCCAGCAGGGGAAGGACAGGGGAACGTGACACTGAAGCTTTCTTT.

The chain carries TRBV5-4 and TRBJ2-1; D may be TRBD2 (6 bases). The CDR3 has 15 amino acids. Trimming removed 2 bases at V and 3 bases at J, with 12 bases between. Germline values: CDR1 SGHNT, CDR2 YYREEE (reference sequence). This chain's CDR3 is CASSLGWDFYNEQFF. For the CDR3, the DNA is TGTGCCAGCAGCTTAGGTTGGGACTTCTACAATGAGCAGTTCTTC.

The genes are TRBV7-3 and TRBJ2-1; D call uncertain. CDR3 length: 15 residues. The germline CDR1 and CDR2 sequences are SGHTA and FQGTGA. V gave up 5 bases and J gave up 1 base, with 12 bases separating them. CDR3 residues: CASSPSWSSYNEQFF. The CDR3 DNA sequence: TGTGCCAGCAGCCCATCATGGTCTTCCTACAATGAGCAGTTCTTC.

This chain connects TRBV11-1 to TRBJ2-3; 7 nucleotides line up with TRBD2. Germline CDR1 is SGHAT and CDR2 is FQDESV (reference sequence). V shed 0 bases and J 2 bases; nucleotides not matched to a gene: 5. The CDR3 is 16 residues long. CDR3 residues: CASSLARGTNTDTQYF. CDR3 nucleotides: TGTGCCAGCAGCTTAGCGCGGGGGACTAACACAGATACGCAGTATTTT.

This chain connects TRBV6-5 to TRBJ1-5; D is uncertain. The CDR3 is 12 residues long. Germline CDR1 and CDR2: MNHEY and SVGAGI. Trimming cost V 0 bases and J 7 bases, with 4 bases left between them. The CDR3 here is CASSYSGQPQHF. The DNA of the CDR3 is TGTGCCAGCAGTTACTCGGGACAGCCCCAGCATTTT.

The V gene is TRBV7-9, the J gene TRBJ1-1; D is unresolved. The germline V and J ends were trimmed by 5 bases and 0 bases, with 10 bases remaining between them. CDR3 length: 14 amino acids. Germline V lookup: CDR1 SEHNR, CDR2 FQNEAQ (reference sequence). The CDR3 DNA reads as TGTGCCAGCAGCCGGGTTATTATGAACACTGAAGCTTTCTTT. This encodes CASSRVIMNTEAFF.

V and J are TRBV4-2 and TRBJ2-1; 7 nucleotides agree with TRBD2. After removal of 4 bases from V and 1 base from J, the junction contained 7 bases not matched to a gene. Germline-derived CDR1 and CDR2 are LGHNA and YNFKEQ. CDR3 length: 16 amino acids. CDR3: CASSPNSGSSYNEQFF. CDR3 sequence (DNA): TGTGCCAGCAGCCCTAATAGCGGGTCTTCCTACAATGAGCAGTTCTTC.